This T cell receptor (beta chain) was sequenced for a study of spatial heterogeneity in lung cancer. Between the trimmed V and J ends, which lost 3 bases and 4 bases, there was a span of 3 bases. CDR3 length: 11 residues. The germline gives CDR1 WNHNN, CDR2 SYGVQD (reference sequence). This clonotype was counted many times. Noted time point: sample taken at primary tumor resection. From tumor, nontumor lung or frozen PBMC, whole RNA was taken unsorted for sequencing. TCRdb processed the 5' RACE reads anew with MiXCR; each CDR3 protein has one entry. The table records roughly 36,000 distinct CDR3 sequences, around 5.5% of them present only once.

Sequencing was performed on PBMCs, taken at surgery. This sequence was found in a male donor with early-stage non-small cell lung cancer. V gene TRBV10-1 combines with J gene TRBJ1-1; no reliable D call. CDR3: CASSDGTEAFF. In DNA, the CDR3 is TGCGCCAGCAGTGATGGCACTGAAGCTTTCTTT.